Detailed here is one T cell receptor (beta chain). Its antigen remains unknown. The data are from a study of blood T cells in healthy people across ages. The second PCR ran 7 to 11 cycles with a sample-barcoded 5' primer and J-beta primers. Per-sample output comprised a minimum of 2.5 million paired-end reads containing CDR3. Using its own MiXCR run on the 5' RACE reads, TCRdb lists one record per CDR3 protein. The data contain around 1.5 million distinct CDR3 sequences, around 36% of them seen just once; the ten biggest clones take up about 11%. Per germline, CDR1 MNHEY and CDR2 SMNVEV (reference sequence). Unmatched junction bases numbered 4, after V lost 10 bases and J lost 7 bases. The CDR3 loop spans 11 amino acids. General study findings and limits: CMV status of donors was unknown, possibly confounding expanded clonotype changes. Long-lived donors carried more naive CD4+ cells and greater diversity than aged donors.

The V call is TRBV27, the J call TRBJ1-2; TRBD1 agrees at 9 bases. The clonotype comes from a woman in her 30s in good health. The sample taken for sequencing was blood. Here the CDR3 reads CATRQGGGYTF. The CDR3 DNA reads as TGTGCCACTAGACAGGGGGGTGGCTACACCTTC.